This paragraph covers one TCR beta chain sequence. As yet, its antigen is unknown. Pooled together were second doses at about 4 or about 12 weeks. V was cut by 1 base and J by 5 bases, with 14 bases left in between. Germline V gene data show CDR1 as SGHVS and CDR2 as FNYEAQ. The length of the CDR3 is 15 residues. This sample is drawn from a study of T cell responses to AZD1222 COVID-19 vaccine. Data came from immunoSEQ multiplex PCR; TCRdb stores just in-frame clones and leaves some out. The sample has about 110,000 clones, around 87% seen once; the top ten hold 4.4%. General observations from the study: The study found Spike-specific TCR breadth and depth rose after two AZD1222 doses. Along spike, vaccine-associated CD4 TCRs were found throughout, with dominance at 160-218 and 743-854. Among the donors, most were white British and more were female, and clonal diversity was possibly underestimated.

The clonotype was recovered from an adult who received the AZD1222 COVID-19 vaccine. The V call is TRBV7-6, the J call TRBJ2-5; D is perhaps TRBD1 (5 bases). This material consisted of peripheral blood, taken 28 days after the second AZD1222 dose. The CDR3 region is CASSLETAGVETQYF. The CDR3 DNA sequence: TGTGCCAGCAGCTTAGAGACAGCCGGTGTCGAGACCCAGTACTTC.